Listed below are T cell receptor beta chains from one sample, sequenced in a study of early T cells in non-severe SARS-CoV-2 infection. TCRdb independently ran MiXCR on the 5' RACE reads; one entry per CDR3 protein. The repertoire holds 79,000 or so distinct CDR3 sequences, with 13% as singletons. What was sequenced was whole blood. These receptors all stem from an adult who was a healthcare worker with PCR-confirmed SARS-CoV-2 infection or an uninfected control (not recorded which). Both conserved end residues are part of each CDR3. Each record gives: clone size, D gene, J gene, V gene, CDR3 protein, CDR3 DNA. D genes are given only for firm matches. Size is stated for part of the rows, as once, few or many counts, or as a class when the clone is expanded.

clone size: many; D gene: TRBD1; J gene: TRBJ2-4; V gene: TRBV7-8; CDR3 protein: CASSRYIGQENIQYF; CDR3 DNA: TGTGCCAGCAGCCGCTACATAGGACAGGAAAACATTCAGTACTTC
clone size: many; D gene: NA; J gene: TRBJ1-1; V gene: TRBV20-1; CDR3 protein: CSARNGERVTEAFF; CDR3 DNA: TGCAGTGCTCGTAATGGGGAGAGGGTCACTGAAGCTTTCTTT
clone size: NA; D gene: NA; J gene: TRBJ2-6; V gene: TRBV11-2; CDR3 protein: CASSARDSTSGANVLTF; CDR3 DNA: TGTGCCAGCAGCGCGCGGGACAGCACCTCTGGGGCCAACGTCCTGACTTTC
clone size: many; D gene: NA; J gene: TRBJ1-6; V gene: TRBV28; CDR3 protein: CASSSPSDGYNSPLHF; CDR3 DNA: TGTGCCAGCAGTTCCCCGAGTGACGGCTATAATTCACCCCTCCACTTT
clone size: few; D gene: NA; J gene: TRBJ2-1; V gene: TRBV2; CDR3 protein: CASKLTLSYNEQFF; CDR3 DNA: TGTGCCAGCAAGTTAACCCTCTCCTACAATGAGCAGTTCTTC
clone size: many; D gene: TRBD2; J gene: TRBJ2-5; V gene: TRBV6-2/TRBV6-3; CDR3 protein: CASRLGGETQYF; CDR3 DNA: TGTGCCAGCAGACTGGGGGGGGAGACCCAGTACTTC
clone size: few; D gene: NA; J gene: TRBJ1-3; V gene: TRBV28; CDR3 protein: CASSREDTIYF; CDR3 DNA: TGTGCCAGCAGTAGGGAAGACACCATATATTTT
clone size: few; D gene: NA; J gene: TRBJ1-2; V gene: TRBV19; CDR3 protein: CASSIRGQLYGYTF; CDR3 DNA: TGTGCCAGTAGTATTAGGGGACAACTTTATGGCTACACCTTC
clone size: NA; D gene: TRBD1; J gene: TRBJ1-2; V gene: TRBV24-1; CDR3 protein: CATSDSTAGQGIYGYTF; CDR3 DNA: TGTGCCACCAGTGATTCCACCGCCGGACAGGGGATCTATGGCTACACCTTC
clone size: few; D gene: NA; J gene: TRBJ1-1; V gene: TRBV28; CDR3 protein: CASSPRGGESTEAFF; CDR3 DNA: TGTGCCAGCAGCCCCCGGGGAGGGGAAAGCACTGAAGCTTTCTTT
clone size: few; D gene: TRBD1; J gene: TRBJ2-2; V gene: TRBV19; CDR3 protein: CASSTPGGNTGELFF; CDR3 DNA: TGTGCCAGTAGTACCCCAGGGGGGAACACCGGGGAGCTGTTTTTT
clone size: many; D gene: TRBD1; J gene: TRBJ2-2; V gene: TRBV24-1; CDR3 protein: CATSDEDRDTGELFF; CDR3 DNA: TGTGCCACCAGTGACGAGGACAGGGACACCGGGGAGCTGTTTTTT
clone size: many; D gene: TRBD1; J gene: TRBJ2-7; V gene: TRBV7-2; CDR3 protein: CASSLVRRTGRNVEQYF; CDR3 DNA: TGTGCCAGCAGCTTAGTAAGGAGGACAGGGAGAAATGTGGAGCAGTACTTC
clone size: few; D gene: NA; J gene: TRBJ1-5; V gene: TRBV18; CDR3 protein: CASSPNRERQPQHF; CDR3 DNA: TGTGCCAGCTCACCAAACAGGGAGCGTCAGCCCCAGCATTTT
clone size: NA; D gene: TRBD1; J gene: TRBJ2-6; V gene: TRBV4-3; CDR3 protein: CASSQDPVTGALGANVLTF; CDR3 DNA: TGCGCCAGCAGCCAAGATCCAGTAACAGGGGCTCTTGGGGCCAACGTCCTGACTTTC
clone size: NA; D gene: NA; J gene: TRBJ2-3; V gene: TRBV29-1; CDR3 protein: CSVEPGQGLGDTQYF; CDR3 DNA: TGCAGCGTTGAACCGGGGCAGGGGCTTGGGGATACGCAGTATTTT
clone size: few; D gene: NA; J gene: TRBJ2-1; V gene: TRBV11-3; CDR3 protein: CASSSRGNEQFF; CDR3 DNA: TGTGCCAGCAGCTCTAGGGGGAATGAGCAGTTCTTC
clone size: few; D gene: NA; J gene: TRBJ2-7; V gene: TRBV11-2; CDR3 protein: CASSSIHRSYEQYF; CDR3 DNA: TGTGCCAGCAGCTCTATACATAGATCCTACGAGCAGTACTTC
clone size: many; D gene: NA; J gene: TRBJ1-1; V gene: TRBV6-6; CDR3 protein: CASSYSSAGDTEAFF; CDR3 DNA: TGTGCCAGCAGTTACTCGAGTGCAGGCGACACTGAAGCTTTCTTT
clone size: NA; D gene: NA; J gene: TRBJ1-6; V gene: TRBV28; CDR3 protein: CASNTNTRRYNSPLHF; CDR3 DNA: TGTGCCAGCAATACTAACACCAGGCGTTATAATTCACCCCTCCACTTT
clone size: many; D gene: NA; J gene: TRBJ2-7; V gene: TRBV11-2; CDR3 protein: CASSPRHYEQYF; CDR3 DNA: TGTGCCAGCAGCCCCAGGCACTACGAGCAGTACTTC